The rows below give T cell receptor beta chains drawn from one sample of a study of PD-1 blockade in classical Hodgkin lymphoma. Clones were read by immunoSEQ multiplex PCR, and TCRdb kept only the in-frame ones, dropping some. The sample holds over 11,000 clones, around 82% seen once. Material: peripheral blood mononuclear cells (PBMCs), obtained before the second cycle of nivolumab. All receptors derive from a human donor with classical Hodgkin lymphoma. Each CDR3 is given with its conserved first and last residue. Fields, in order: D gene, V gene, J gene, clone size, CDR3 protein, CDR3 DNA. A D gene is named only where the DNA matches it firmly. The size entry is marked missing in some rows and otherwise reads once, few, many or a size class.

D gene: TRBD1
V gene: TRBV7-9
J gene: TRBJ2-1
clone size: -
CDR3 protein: CASSLGTGLRGSTYNEQFF
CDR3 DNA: TGTGCCAGCAGCTTAGGGACAGGGCTTCGGGGGTCAACCTACAATGAGCAGTTCTTC

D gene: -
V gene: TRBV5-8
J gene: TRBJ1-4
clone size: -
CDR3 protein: CASSQGQGLGEKLFF
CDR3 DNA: TGTGCCAGCAGTCAGGGCCAGGGTCTCGGTGAAAAACTGTTTTTT

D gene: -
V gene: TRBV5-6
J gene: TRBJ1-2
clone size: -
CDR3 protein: CASSFTGINGYTF
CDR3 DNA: TGTGCCAGCAGCTTTACGGGGATCAATGGCTACACCTTC

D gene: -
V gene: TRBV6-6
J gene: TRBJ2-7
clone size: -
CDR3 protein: CASTGSSYEQYF
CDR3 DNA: TGTGCCAGCACGGGCAGCTCCTACGAGCAGTACTTC

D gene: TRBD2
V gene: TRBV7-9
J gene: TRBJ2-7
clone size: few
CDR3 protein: CASSSSGGYAQYF
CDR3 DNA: TGTGCCAGCAGCTCAAGCGGGGGTTACGCGCAGTACTTC

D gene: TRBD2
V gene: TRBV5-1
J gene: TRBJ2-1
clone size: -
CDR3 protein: CASSLPGTSGYNEQFF
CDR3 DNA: TGCGCCAGCAGCTTGCCCGGGACTAGCGGTTACAATGAGCAGTTCTTC

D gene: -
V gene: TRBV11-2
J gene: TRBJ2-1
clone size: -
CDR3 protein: CASSGGGPGEQFF
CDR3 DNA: TGTGCCAGCTCTGGGGGGGGGCCGGGAGAGCAGTTCTTC

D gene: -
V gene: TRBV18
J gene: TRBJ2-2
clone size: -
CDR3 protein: CASSPQAGASTGELFF
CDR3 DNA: TGTGCCAGCTCACCTCAGGCGGGGGCCAGCACCGGGGAGCTGTTTTTT

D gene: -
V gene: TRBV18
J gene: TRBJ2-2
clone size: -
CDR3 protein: CASSPIVRGNTGELFF
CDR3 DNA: TGTGCCAGCTCACCTATCGTCAGGGGGAACACCGGGGAGCTGTTTTTT

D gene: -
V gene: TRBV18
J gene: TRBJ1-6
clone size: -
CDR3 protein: CASSPQSSYNSPLHF
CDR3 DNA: TGTGCCAGCTCACCACAGAGCTCCTATAATTCACCCCTCCACTTT

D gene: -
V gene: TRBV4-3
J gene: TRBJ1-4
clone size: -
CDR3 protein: CASSQDHPHEELFF
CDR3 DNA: TGCGCCAGCAGCCAAGATCACCCCCATGAGGAACTGTTTTTT

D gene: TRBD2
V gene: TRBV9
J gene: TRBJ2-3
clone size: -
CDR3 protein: CASNLAGDTDTQYF
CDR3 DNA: TGTGCCAGCAACCTAGCGGGGGACACAGATACGCAGTATTTT

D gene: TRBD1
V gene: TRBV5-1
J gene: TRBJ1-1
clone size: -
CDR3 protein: CASTVGSTGVQAFF
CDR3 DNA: TGCGCCAGCACAGTAGGAAGCACAGGGGTACAAGCTTTCTTT

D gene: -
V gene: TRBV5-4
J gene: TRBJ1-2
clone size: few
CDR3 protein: CARPGKTYGYTF
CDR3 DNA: TGTGCCAGACCAGGAAAGACCTATGGCTACACCTTC

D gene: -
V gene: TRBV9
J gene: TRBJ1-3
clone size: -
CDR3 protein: CASSNGRSSGNTIYF
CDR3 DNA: TGTGCCAGCAGCAATGGACGGAGCTCTGGAAACACCATATATTTT

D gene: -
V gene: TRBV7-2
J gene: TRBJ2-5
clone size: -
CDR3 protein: CASSLEVLAETQYF
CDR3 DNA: TGTGCCAGCAGCTTAGAGGTTCTAGCTGAGACCCAGTACTTC

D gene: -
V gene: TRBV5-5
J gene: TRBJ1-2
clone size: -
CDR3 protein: CASSLGPRDYGYTF
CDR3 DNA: TGTGCCAGCAGCTTGGGCCCCAGGGACTATGGCTACACCTTC

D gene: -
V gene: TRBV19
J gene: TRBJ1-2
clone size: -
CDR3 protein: CATTGLHYGYTF
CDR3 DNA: TGTGCCACTACGGGACTGCACTATGGCTACACCTTC

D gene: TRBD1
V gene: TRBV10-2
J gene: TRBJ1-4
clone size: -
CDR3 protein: CASSSQGARVGEKLFF
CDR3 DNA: TGCGCCAGCTCTTCCCAGGGGGCCAGGGTGGGAGAAAAACTGTTTTTT

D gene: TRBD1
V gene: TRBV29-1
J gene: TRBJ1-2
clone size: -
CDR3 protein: CSVDGRGRESYGYTF
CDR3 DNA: TGCAGCGTTGATGGCAGGGGGCGAGAGAGCTATGGCTACACCTTC

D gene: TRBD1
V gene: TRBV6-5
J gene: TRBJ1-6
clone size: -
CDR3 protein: CASSPQGDSPLHF
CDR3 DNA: TGTGCCAGCAGTCCCCAGGGGGATTCACCCCTCCACTTT

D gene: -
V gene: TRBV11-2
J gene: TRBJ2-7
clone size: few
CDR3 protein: CASSLDWTSSYEQYF
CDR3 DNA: TGTGCCAGCAGCCTAGATTGGACGTCCTCCTACGAGCAGTACTTC

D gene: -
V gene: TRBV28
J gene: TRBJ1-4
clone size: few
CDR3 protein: CASSPPRGKLFF
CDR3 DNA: TGTGCCAGCAGTCCTCCGAGGGGGAAACTGTTTTTT

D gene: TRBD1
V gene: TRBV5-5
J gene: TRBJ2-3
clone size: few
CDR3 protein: CASSVRGLAPDTQYF
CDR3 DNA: TGTGCCAGCAGCGTGAGGGGGCTAGCTCCAGATACGCAGTATTTT

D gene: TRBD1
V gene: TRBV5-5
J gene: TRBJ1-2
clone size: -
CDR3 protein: CASSSELTGSVYGYTF
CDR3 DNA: TGTGCCAGCAGCTCAGAATTGACAGGGTCTGTCTATGGCTACACCTTC

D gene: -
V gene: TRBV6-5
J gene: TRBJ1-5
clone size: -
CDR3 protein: CASRLQGGNQPQHF
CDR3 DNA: TGTGCCAGCAGGCTACAGGGTGGCAATCAGCCCCAGCATTTT

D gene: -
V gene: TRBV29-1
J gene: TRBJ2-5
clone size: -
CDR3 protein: CSVETGGKTQYF
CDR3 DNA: TGCAGCGTTGAAACGGGCGGGAAGACCCAGTACTTC

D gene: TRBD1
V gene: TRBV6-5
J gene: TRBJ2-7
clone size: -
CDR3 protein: CASRTAGTGNYEQYF
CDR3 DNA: TGTGCCAGCAGAACTGCAGGGACAGGGAACTACGAGCAGTACTTC

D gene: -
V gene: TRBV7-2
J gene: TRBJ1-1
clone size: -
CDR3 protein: CASSLWQAGTEAFF
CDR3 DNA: TGTGCCAGCAGCTTATGGCAAGCGGGCACTGAAGCTTTCTTT

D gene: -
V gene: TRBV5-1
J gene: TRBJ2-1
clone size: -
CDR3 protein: CASSLNTGYNEQFF
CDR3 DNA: TGCGCCAGCAGCCTTAATACTGGTTACAATGAGCAGTTCTTC

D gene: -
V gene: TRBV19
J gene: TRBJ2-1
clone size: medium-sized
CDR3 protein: CASSPPLAEQFF
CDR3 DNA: TGTGCCAGTAGTCCACCCTTAGCGGAGCAGTTCTTC

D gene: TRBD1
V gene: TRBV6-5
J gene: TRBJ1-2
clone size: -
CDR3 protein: CASTPTGFTGYTF
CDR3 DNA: TGTGCCAGCACCCCGACAGGGTTTACTGGCTACACCTTC

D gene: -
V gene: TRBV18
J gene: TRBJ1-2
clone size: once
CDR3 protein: CASSQTAPGTFYTF
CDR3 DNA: TGTGCCAGCTCACAGACAGCACCAGGAACATTCTACACCTTC

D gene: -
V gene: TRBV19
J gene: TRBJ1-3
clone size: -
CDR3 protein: CAANTDGNTIYF
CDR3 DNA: TGTGCCGCCAACACGGATGGAAACACCATATATTTT

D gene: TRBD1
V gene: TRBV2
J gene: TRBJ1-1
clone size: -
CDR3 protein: CASRGQGANTEAFF
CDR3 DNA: TGTGCCAGCAGAGGACAGGGGGCGAACACTGAAGCTTTCTTT

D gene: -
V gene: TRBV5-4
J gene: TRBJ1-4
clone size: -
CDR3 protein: CASGRDQNNEKLFF
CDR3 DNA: TGTGCCAGCGGCAGGGATCAGAATAATGAAAAACTGTTTTTT

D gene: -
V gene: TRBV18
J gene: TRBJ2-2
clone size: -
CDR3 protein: CASSPRLTTGELFF
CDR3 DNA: TGTGCCAGCTCACCTCGACTGACCACCGGGGAGCTGTTTTTT

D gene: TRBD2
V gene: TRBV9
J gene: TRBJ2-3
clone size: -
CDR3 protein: CASSVGSGGAADTQYF
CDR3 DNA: TGTGCCAGCAGCGTAGGTAGCGGGGGGGCGGCAGATACGCAGTATTTT

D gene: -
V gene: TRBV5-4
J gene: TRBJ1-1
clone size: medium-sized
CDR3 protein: CASSYAGGRREAFF
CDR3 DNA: TGTGCCAGCAGTTATGCCGGGGGCCGAAGGGAAGCTTTCTTT

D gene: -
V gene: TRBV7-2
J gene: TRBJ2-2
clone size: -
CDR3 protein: CASSLASGELFF
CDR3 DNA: TGTGCCAGCAGCTTAGCTTCCGGGGAGCTGTTTTTT

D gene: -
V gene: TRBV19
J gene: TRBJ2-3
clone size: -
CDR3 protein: CASSIGGVSTDTQYF
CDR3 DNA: TGTGCCAGTAGTATAGGTGGAGTTAGCACAGATACGCAGTATTTT